Sequencing of this T cell receptor (beta chain) was carried out in a study of Ad26.COV2.S vaccination and SARS-CoV-2 variants. Study-wide points: Vaccinees displayed broader spike-specific TCR repertoires than placebo recipients.

Libraries were prepared by immunoSEQ multiplex PCR; TCRdb keeps only in-frame clonotypes and omits some of them. The table records more than 300,000 clones, about 85% of them present only once. The CDR3 contains 17 residues. Germline CDR1 and CDR2: LGHDT and YNNKEL (reference sequence). Between the trimmed V and J ends, which lost 4 bases and 0 bases, there was a span of 13 bases. As to this clone: Antigen: not known.

As to treatment: some 19 received Ad26.COV2.S at low or high dose, single or two shots; about 5 received placebo; per-sample allocation not given. All samples were drawn on day 63, counting from the first vaccine or placebo injection. Participants' vaccine, an Ad26 vector, delivered Wuhan-strain SARS-CoV-2 spike. This chain uses TRBV3-1 (or the pseudogene TRBV3-2) with TRBJ2-6; D possibly corresponds to TRBD1 (5 bases). Material: peripheral blood, obtained in a trial of Ad26.COV2.S vaccine versus placebo. The sequence was obtained from a person between 18 and 60 years old who received the Ad26.COV2.S COVID-19 vaccine or a placebo. The CDR3 reads CASSPPTDTSGANVLTF. CDR3 coding DNA: TGTGCCAGCAGCCCCCCTACGGACACCTCTGGGGCCAACGTCCTGACTTTC.